The 22 T cell receptor beta chains below all came from one sample that was sequenced in a study of early T cells in non-severe SARS-CoV-2 infection. TCRdb re-called the 5' RACE reads through MiXCR, storing one row per CDR3 protein. The table shows tens of thousands of distinct CDR3 sequences, with 15% to 17% occurring only once. The sequenced sample was whole blood. The receptors stem from an adult who was a healthcare worker with PCR-confirmed SARS-CoV-2 infection or an uninfected control (not recorded which).

The V gene is TRBV5-4, the J gene TRBJ2-3, with TRBD2 matching over 12 bases. Germline assignment: CDR1 SGHNT and CDR2 YYREEE (reference sequence). The CDR3 contains 15 residues. V dropped 3 bases and J dropped 3; count of bases not matched to a gene: 2. DNA for the CDR3: TGTGCCAGCAGCTGGGGGACTAGCGGGACAGATACGCAGTATTTT. Its protein product is CASSWGTSGTDTQYF. The complete variable domain, with remaining parts taken from reference TRBV5-4 and TRBJ2-3, reads ETGVTQSPTHLIKTRGQQVTLRCSSQSGHNTVSWYQQALGQGPQFIFQYYREEENGRGNFPPRFSGLQFPNYSSELNVNALELDDSALYLCASSWGTSGTDTQYFGPGTRLTVL.

The chain has TRBV23-1 and TRBJ2-7, with 8 bases lining up with TRBD1. TRBV23-1 is treated as an ORF (open reading frame) with a function not yet certain. Germline trimming cut 4 bases from V and 0 bases from J; bases unmatched to any gene: 5. The CDR3 covers 15 residues. CDR3 DNA: TGCGCCAGCAGTCGGATAGGACAGGGCTCCTACGAGCAGTACTTC. Translated: CASSRIGQGSYEQYF.

In this sample, this clonotype turned up many times. The rearrangement uses TRBV12-3 or TRBV12-4 and TRBJ1-4; unclear D gene. CDR3 size: 13 residues. The ends were cut back, 3 bases at V and 5 bases at J, with 7 bases in the middle. The CDR3 loop is CASSFLSNEKLFF. In DNA form, the CDR3 reads TGTGCCAGCAGTTTTCTTTCCAATGAAAAACTGTTTTTT.

This chain links TRBV7-9 with TRBJ1-1, with D tentatively TRBD1 (5 bases). V lost 3 bases to trimming and J lost 7 bases, with 18 bases between them. The CDR3 has 15 amino acids. Germline CDR1 is SEHNR and CDR2 is FQNEAQ (reference sequence). The CDR3: CASSLGEWLGFEAFF. The DNA of the CDR3 is TGTGCCAGCAGCTTGGGGGAGTGGCTGGGGTTTGAAGCTTTCTTT. The variable domain in full, completed from reference TRBV7-9 and TRBJ1-1, reads DTGVSQNPRHKITKRGQNVTFRCDPISEHNRLYWYRQTLGQGPEFLTYFQNEAQLEKSRLLSDRFSAERPKGSFSTLEIQRTEQGDSAMYLCASSLGEWLGFEAFFGQGTRLTVV.

This clonotype was picked up a small number of times. This chain joins TRBV18 and TRBJ2-7; D remains unclear. V lost 3 bases and J lost 3, with 6 bases in between. Germline CDR1 and CDR2: KGHSH and LQKENI. The CDR3 has 12 residues. The CDR3 nucleotides are TGTGCCAGCTCACCTACATACTACGAGCAGTACTTC. Its protein product is CASSPTYYEQYF. Variable domain in full (rest from reference TRBV18 and TRBJ2-7): NAGVMQNPRHLVRRRGQEARLRCSPMKGHSHVYWYRQLPEEGLKFMVYLQKENIIDESGMPKERFSAEFPKEGPSILRIQQVVRGDSAAYFCASSPTYYEQYFGPGTRLTVT.

This clonotype was seen once. The chain links TRBV18 to TRBJ2-6; D is unclear. Per germline, CDR1 KGHSH and CDR2 LQKENI. This CDR3 is built from 15 residues. The V and J ends lost 0 bases and 4 bases respectively, with 7 bases between them. The chain's CDR3 is CASSPPGRGANVLTF. The CDR3 DNA is TGTGCCAGCTCACCACCTGGAAGGGGGGCCAACGTCCTGACTTTC.

The CDR3 reads CATRPAGGYTGELFF. CDR3 DNA sequence: TGTGCCACCCGGCCAGCAGGGGGTTATACCGGGGAGCTGTTTTTT. The chain couples TRBV10-3 to TRBJ2-2, with 7 bases fitting TRBD1. Germline V gene data show CDR1 as ENHRY and CDR2 as SYGVKD. With V trimmed by 10 bases and J by 5 bases, 13 bases remained unmatched. This CDR3 is 15 amino acids long.

This clonotype appeared once. The chain recombines TRBV15 with TRBJ2-3; 9 bases align to TRBD2. Germline loops: CDR1 LNHNV, CDR2 YYDKDF (reference sequence). With V trimmed by 7 bases and J by 0 bases, 5 bases remained unmatched. The CDR3 loop spans 15 amino acids. The CDR3 DNA reads as TGTGCCACCAAGGTAGCGGGGGATAGCACAGATACGCAGTATTTT. It codes for CATKVAGDSTDTQYF. The variable domain in full, completed from reference TRBV15 and TRBJ2-3, reads DAMVIQNPRYQVTQFGKPVTLSCSQTLNHNVMYWYQQKSSQAPKLLFHYYDKDFNNEADTPDNFQSRRPNTSFCFLDIRSPGLGDTAMYLCATKVAGDSTDTQYFGPGTRLTVL.

The V gene is TRBV5-1, the J gene TRBJ2-1; TRBD1 matches 9 bases. Per the germline V gene, CDR1 is SGHRS and CDR2 is YFSETQ. V dropped 4 bases and J dropped 6; count of bases not matched to a gene: 8. The CDR3 has 15 amino acids. CDR3 coding DNA: TGCGCCAGCAGCCCTCACTCGACAGGGGGCAATGAGCAGTTCTTC. This gives the protein CASSPHSTGGNEQFF.

The J gene is TRBJ2-7, the V gene TRBV12-3 or TRBV12-4; TRBD1 aligns across 10 bases. The CDR3 runs 15 residues. V was pared by 3 bases and J by 3 bases, with 5 bases of the junction left unmatched. CDR3 DNA: TGTGCCAGCAGTTTCCGGACAGGGGGTCGCTACGAGCAGTACTTC. It yields the protein CASSFRTGGRYEQYF.

The genes are TRBV5-5 and TRBJ1-1; possible D gene TRBD1, 6 bases. V lost 1 base and J 2 bases, leaving 12 bases between the germline ends. This CDR3 has 15 residues. Germline loops: CDR1 SGHKS, CDR2 YYEKEE (reference sequence). CDR3 sequence: CASSLNPTGNTEAFF. In DNA, the CDR3 is TGTGCCAGCAGCTTGAACCCGACAGGCAACACTGAAGCTTTCTTT. The full variable domain, rest sourced from reference TRBV5-5 and TRBJ1-1, is DAGVTQSPTHLIKTRGQQVTLRCSPISGHKSVSWYQQVLGQGPQFIFQYYEKEERGRGNFPDRFSARQFPNYSSELNVNALLLGDSALYLCASSLNPTGNTEAFFGQGTRLTVV.

This clonotype has just a few counts. The chain carries TRBV9 and TRBJ2-1; TRBD2 might be the D (6 bases). The CDR3 contains 15 residues. V lost 0 bases and J 7 bases, leaving 14 bases between the germline ends. Germline V gives CDR1 SGDLS, CDR2 YYNGEE. The CDR3 DNA is TGTGCCAGCAGCGTAGGACCGGGAGTAATGAATGAGCAGTTCTTC. Its translation: CASSVGPGVMNEQFF.

This clonotype occurred once. The chain carries TRBV11-2 and TRBJ2-5; possible D gene TRBD1, 5 bases. CDR3 length equals 14 residues. The V gene's germline CDR1 is SGHAT and CDR2 FQNNGV. V lost 3 bases and J 2 bases, leaving 10 bases between the germline ends. The CDR3: CASSLQGPQETQYF. CDR3 nucleotides: TGTGCCAGCAGCTTGCAGGGTCCGCAAGAGACCCAGTACTTC.

As to this clonotype: This may be a read error: a much more frequent sequence differs by one nucleotide. The rearrangement joins TRBV7-9 to TRBJ2-3, with D perhaps TRBD2 (5 bases). Germline CDR1 is SEHNR and CDR2 is FQNEAQ (reference sequence). The CDR3 consists of 12 residues. Between the trimmed V and J ends, which lost 6 bases and 1 base, there was a span of 5 bases. The CDR3, as DNA: TGTGCCAGCAGGGAGGGCACAGATACGCAGTATTTT. As protein: CASREGTDTQYF.

This sequence joins TRBV6-1 and TRBJ2-7; 13 bases line up with TRBD2. Germline V CDR1 and CDR2: MNHNS, SASEGT. This CDR3 contains 16 residues. V lost 3 bases, J lost 3 bases, and 5 bases stayed unmatched. In DNA form, the CDR3 reads TGTGCCAGCAGTGACGGACTAGCGGGGGAAAACTACGAGCAGTACTTC. This sequence encodes CASSDGLAGENYEQYF.

This clonotype was seen at least ten times. The chain recombines TRBV4-3 with TRBJ2-1; 7 bases are a match to TRBD2. Losses at the gene ends were 6 bases for V and 8 bases for J; bases not matched to a gene: 13. The CDR3 runs to 15 residues. The germline gives CDR1 LGHNA, CDR2 YSLEER. The CDR3 DNA is TGCGCCAGCAGTCGCGGGACTACGCTTTCCCATGAGCAGTTCTTC. This encodes CASSRGTTLSHEQFF.

The V call is TRBV19, the J call TRBJ2-2; D remains ambiguous. Germline V gene lookup returns CDR1 LNHDA and CDR2 SQIVND (reference sequence). This CDR3 has 16 residues. V lost 0 bases to trimming and J lost 5 bases, with 13 bases between them. CDR3 sequence reads: CASSIDMARRTGELFF. CDR3 coding DNA: TGTGCCAGTAGTATAGATATGGCTAGACGGACCGGGGAGCTGTTTTTT.

There are a few counts of this clonotype. This chain joins TRBV6-1 and TRBJ2-7, with D possibly matching TRBD1 (6 bases). This CDR3 has 14 amino acids. The germline V gene has CDR1 MNHNS and CDR2 SASEGT. V lost 8 bases, J lost 1 base, and 15 bases lay in between. Here the CDR3 reads CASSFPGQSYEQYF. In DNA form, the CDR3 reads TGTGCCAGCTCTTTTCCGGGACAATCCTACGAGCAGTACTTC.

The genes are TRBV7-6 and TRBJ2-5, with 8 bases identical to TRBD2. The CDR3 covers 15 residues. In germline, CDR1 is SGHVS, CDR2 FNYEAQ. V lost 0 bases and J lost 4; bases outside the gene matches: 4. This chain's CDR3 is CASSLAPSGGETQYF. The CDR3 coding sequence is TGTGCCAGCAGCTTAGCGCCAAGCGGGGGAGAGACCCAGTACTTC. The full variable domain, in which reference TRBV7-6 and TRBJ2-5 provide the parts outside the CDR3, is GAGVSQSPRYKVTKRGQDVALRCDPISGHVSLYWYRQALGQGPEFLTYFNYEAQQDKSGLPNDRFSAERPEGSISTLTIQRTEQRDSAMYRCASSLAPSGGETQYFGPGTRLLVL.

This clonotype has ten or more counts. This chain uses TRBV27 with TRBJ2-1, with 13 bases that match TRBD2. The trim removed 6 bases at V and 6 bases at J, leaving 2 bases unmatched. This CDR3 comprises 14 residues. Germline CDR1 reads MNHEY; CDR2 reads SMNVEV (reference sequence). The CDR3 region has the DNA TGTGCCAGCAGACTAGCGGGGGGGCCCAATGAGCAGTTCTTC. This gives the protein CASRLAGGPNEQFF.

V usage is TRBV10-2 and J usage is TRBJ2-2, with D hard to call. The CDR3 extends over 15 amino acids. Germline V gives CDR1 WSHSY, CDR2 SAAADI. With 2 bases removed from V and 0 bases from J, the gap between germline ends came to 7 bases. CDR3 sequence: CASSEIRANTGELFF. Here the CDR3 DNA reads TGCGCCAGCAGTGAGATACGTGCGAACACCGGGGAGCTGTTTTTT.

The gene calls are TRBV21-1 and TRBJ2-7; TRBD2 is taken as the D call from the table, unchecked against the DNA. TRBV21-1 is shown as a pseudogene. The CDR3 runs 17 residues. Here the CDR3 DNA reads TGTGCCAGCAGCAAGTGGGAGACTCGAACGGCACCCTACGAGCAGTACTTC. It yields the protein CASSKWETRTAPYEQYF.